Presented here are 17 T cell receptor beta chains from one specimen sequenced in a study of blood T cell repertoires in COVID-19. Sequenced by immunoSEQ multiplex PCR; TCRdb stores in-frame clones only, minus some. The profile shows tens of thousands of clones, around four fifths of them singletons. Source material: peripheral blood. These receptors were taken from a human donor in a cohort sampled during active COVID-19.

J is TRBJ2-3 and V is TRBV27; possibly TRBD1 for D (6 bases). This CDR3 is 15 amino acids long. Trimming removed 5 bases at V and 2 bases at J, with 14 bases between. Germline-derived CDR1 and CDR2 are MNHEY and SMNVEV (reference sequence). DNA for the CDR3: TGTGCCAGCAGTACCCCGGGACATTACACAGATACGCAGTATTTT. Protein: CASSTPGHYTDTQYF.

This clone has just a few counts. Written as DNA, the CDR3 is TGTGCCAGTAGCAGCGGACAGGTTAACACCGGGGAGCTGTTTTTT. Translated: CASSSGQVNTGELFF. V is TRBV19 and J is TRBJ2-2, with TRBD1 matching over 7 bases. The ends lost 6 bases at V and 2 bases at J; junction bases unmatched: 6. The CDR3 consists of 15 residues. Germline V CDR1 and CDR2: LNHDA, SQIVND (reference sequence).

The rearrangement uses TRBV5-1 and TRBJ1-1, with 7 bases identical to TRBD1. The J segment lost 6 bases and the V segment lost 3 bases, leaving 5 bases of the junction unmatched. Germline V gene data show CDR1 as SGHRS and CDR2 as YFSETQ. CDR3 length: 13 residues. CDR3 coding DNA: TGCGCCAGCAGCTCCGGACAGGTCGCTGAAGCTTTCTTT. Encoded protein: CASSSGQVAEAFF.

This chain's CDR3 is CSVIGTAYEQYF. The CDR3 nucleotides read TGCAGCGTTATAGGGACAGCCTACGAGCAGTACTTC. This rearrangement joins TRBV29-1 to TRBJ2-7; the match to TRBD1 covers 7 bases. V gave up 5 bases and J gave up 2 bases; unmatched junction bases: 3. CDR1 is SQVTM, CDR2 ANQGSEA, per germline. This CDR3 has 12 residues.

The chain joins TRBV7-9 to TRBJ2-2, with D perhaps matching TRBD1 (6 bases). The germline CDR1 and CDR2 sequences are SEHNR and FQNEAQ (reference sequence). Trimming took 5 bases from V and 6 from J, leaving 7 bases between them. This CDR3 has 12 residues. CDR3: CASSKGAGELFF. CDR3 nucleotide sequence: TGTGCCAGCAGCAAGGGGGCCGGGGAGCTGTTTTTT.

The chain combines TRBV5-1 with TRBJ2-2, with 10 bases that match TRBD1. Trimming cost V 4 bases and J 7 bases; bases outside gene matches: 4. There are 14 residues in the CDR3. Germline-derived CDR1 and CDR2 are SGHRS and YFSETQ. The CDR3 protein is CASSQGQGNGELFF. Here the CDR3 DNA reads TGCGCCAGCAGCCAGGGACAGGGGAACGGGGAGCTGTTTTTT.

CDR3 nucleotide sequence: TGTGCCTGGAGTCGGGAGACCGGGGAGCTGTTTTTT. Residues: CAWSRETGELFF. The chain couples TRBV30 to TRBJ2-2; TRBD2 is a possible D gene (6 bases). The length of the CDR3 is 12 residues. Trimming left V 2 bases short and J 5 bases short, with 6 bases between. CDR1 GTSNPN and CDR2 SVGIG come from the germline V gene (reference sequence). The variable domain in full, completed from reference TRBV30 and TRBJ2-2, reads SQTIHQWPATLVQPVGSPLSLECTVEGTSNPNLYWYRQAAGRGLQLLFYSVGIGQISSEVPQNLSASRPQDRQFILSSKKLLLSDSGFYLCAWSRETGELFFGEGSRLTVL.

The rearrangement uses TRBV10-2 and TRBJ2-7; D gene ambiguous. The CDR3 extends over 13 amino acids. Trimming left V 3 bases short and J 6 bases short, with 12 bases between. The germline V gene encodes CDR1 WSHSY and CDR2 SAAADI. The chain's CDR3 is CASSENLPSEQYF. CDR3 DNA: TGCGCCAGCAGTGAAAACCTACCCTCCGAGCAGTACTTC.

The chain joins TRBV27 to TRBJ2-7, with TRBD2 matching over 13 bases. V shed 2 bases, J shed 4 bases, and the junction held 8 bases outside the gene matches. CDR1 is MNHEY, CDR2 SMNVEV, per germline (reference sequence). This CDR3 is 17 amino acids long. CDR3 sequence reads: CASSLPRLAGGYYEQYF. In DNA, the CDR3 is TGTGCCAGCAGTTTACCCCGACTAGCGGGGGGATATTACGAGCAGTACTTC.

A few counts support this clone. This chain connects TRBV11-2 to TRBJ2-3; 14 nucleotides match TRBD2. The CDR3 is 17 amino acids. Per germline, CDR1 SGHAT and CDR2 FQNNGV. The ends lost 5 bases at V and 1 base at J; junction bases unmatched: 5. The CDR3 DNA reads TGTGCCAGCAGCCAACAGGGACTAGCGGGGGGCACAGATACGCAGTATTTT. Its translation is CASSQQGLAGGTDTQYF.

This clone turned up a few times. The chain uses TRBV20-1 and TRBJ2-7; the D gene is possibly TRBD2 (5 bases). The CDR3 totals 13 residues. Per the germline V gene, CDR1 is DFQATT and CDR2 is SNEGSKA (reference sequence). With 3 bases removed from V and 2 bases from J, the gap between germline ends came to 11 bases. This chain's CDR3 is CSASPGEPYEQYF. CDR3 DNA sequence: TGCAGTGCTAGTCCCGGGGAGCCCTACGAGCAGTACTTC.

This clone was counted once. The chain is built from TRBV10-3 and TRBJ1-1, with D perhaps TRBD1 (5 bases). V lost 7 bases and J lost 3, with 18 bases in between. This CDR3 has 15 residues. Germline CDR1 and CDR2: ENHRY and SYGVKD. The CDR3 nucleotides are TGTGCCATCAAGCCTTCCGGGGGGAGGCACACTGAAGCTTTCTTT. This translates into CAIKPSGGRHTEAFF.

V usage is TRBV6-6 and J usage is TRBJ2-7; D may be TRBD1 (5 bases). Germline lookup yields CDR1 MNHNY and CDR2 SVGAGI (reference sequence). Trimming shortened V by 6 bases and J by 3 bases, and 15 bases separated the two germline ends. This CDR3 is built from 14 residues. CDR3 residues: CASSITRVGYEQYF. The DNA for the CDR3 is TGTGCCAGCAGCATTACCAGGGTGGGCTACGAGCAGTACTTC.

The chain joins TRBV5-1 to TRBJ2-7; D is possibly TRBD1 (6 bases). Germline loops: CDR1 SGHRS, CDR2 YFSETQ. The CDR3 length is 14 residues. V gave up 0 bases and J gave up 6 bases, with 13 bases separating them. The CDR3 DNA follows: TGCGCCAGCAGCTTGGAAGTAACAGGGACCGAGCAGTACTTC. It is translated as CASSLEVTGTEQYF.

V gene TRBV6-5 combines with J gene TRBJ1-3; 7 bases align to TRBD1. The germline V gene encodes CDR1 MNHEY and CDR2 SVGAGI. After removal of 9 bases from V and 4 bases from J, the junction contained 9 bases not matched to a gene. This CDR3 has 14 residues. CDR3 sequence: CASHVQGQGNTIYF. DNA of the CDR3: TGTGCCAGTCATGTACAGGGGCAAGGAAACACCATATATTTT.

The CDR3 is CASSPGTSETEAFF. In DNA form, the CDR3 reads TGTGCCAGCAGCCCGGGTACCTCTGAAACTGAAGCTTTCTTT. The chain carries TRBV7-2 and TRBJ1-1; D remains unclear. This CDR3 region has 14 residues. With 5 bases removed from V and 5 bases from J, the gap between germline ends came to 15 bases. Looked up from germline, CDR1 is SGHTA and CDR2 is FQGNSA. Supplemented by reference TRBV7-2 and TRBJ1-1, the full variable domain reads GAGVSQSPSNKVTEKGKDVELRCDPISGHTALYWYRQSLGQGLEFLIYFQGNSAPDKSGLPSDRFSAERTGGSVSTLTIQRTQQEDSAVYLCASSPGTSETEAFFGQGTRLTVV.

The CDR3 region has the DNA TGTGCCAGCAGCCAGACTAGCGGGAGGCAAGAGACCCAGTACTTC. This gives the protein CASSQTSGRQETQYF. This chain uses TRBV3-1 (or the pseudogene TRBV3-2) with TRBJ2-5; 13 bases map to TRBD2. Germline-derived CDR1 and CDR2 are LGHDT and YNNKEL (reference sequence). This CDR3 spans 15 amino acids. The V and J ends lost 3 bases and 2 bases, in that order; junction bases with no gene match: 0.